What follows are 13 T cell receptor beta chains derived from one specimen sequenced in a study of T cell responses to AZD1222 COVID-19 vaccine. Data came from immunoSEQ multiplex PCR; TCRdb stores just in-frame clones and leaves some out. This table has approximately 150,000 clones, more than 85% appearing once. The sample was peripheral blood, taken 28 days after the second AZD1222 dose. The receptor source for this set is an adult who received the AZD1222 COVID-19 vaccine.

V is TRBV19 and J is TRBJ1-6, with D unclear. The CDR3 totals 15 residues. CDR1 and CDR2 (germline): LNHDA, SQIVND (reference sequence). With 7 bases removed from V and 0 bases from J, the gap between germline ends came to 10 bases. This CDR3 reads CASTARSSYNSPLHF. The CDR3 nucleotides read TGTGCCAGTACGGCGCGCAGCTCCTATAATTCACCCCTCCACTTT.

This chain connects TRBV12-3 or TRBV12-4 to TRBJ1-5, with D unresolved. Trimming took 5 bases from V and 10 from J, leaving 12 bases between them. CDR3 length equals 12 residues. Written as DNA, the CDR3 is TGTGCCAGCAGTCCCCGCGGGCTTCCCCAGCATTTT. Translated, it gives CASSPRGLPQHF.

V gene TRBV28 combines with J gene TRBJ2-1; the D is unclear. The CDR3 runs to 13 residues. V was cut by 3 bases and J by 6 bases, with 9 bases left in between. Germline V gene data show CDR1 as MDHEN and CDR2 as SYDVKM. The CDR3 spells CASSFRGPNEQFF. The CDR3 nucleotides are TGTGCCAGCAGTTTCCGCGGCCCCAATGAGCAGTTCTTC.

This clone occurred a few times. The V gene is TRBV5-5, the J gene TRBJ2-7; 7 nucleotides match TRBD2. The CDR3 has 15 amino acids. Looked up from germline, CDR1 is SGHKS and CDR2 is YYEKEE (reference sequence). Unmatched junction bases numbered 9, after V lost 4 bases and J lost 2 bases. In nucleotides, the CDR3 is TGTGCCAGCAGCCAGGGACTAATTAACCCCTACGAGCAGTACTTC. Residues: CASSQGLINPYEQYF.

The chain has TRBV7-9 and TRBJ2-1; D may correspond to TRBD1 or TRBD2 (5 bases each). The CDR3 has 12 amino acids. Germline CDR1 and CDR2: SEHNR and FQNEAQ (reference sequence). Trimming stripped 2 bases from V and 7 bases from J, with 6 bases between. CDR3 coding DNA: TGTGCCAGCAGCTTATGGGGGAATGAGCAGTTCTTC. Its protein product is CASSLWGNEQFF.

This clone was recorded once. The chain carries TRBV3-1 (or the pseudogene TRBV3-2) and TRBJ1-1, with D perhaps matching TRBD1 (5 bases). Germline CDR1 and CDR2: LGHDT and YNNKEL (reference sequence). V was trimmed by 1 base and J by 4 bases, leaving 16 bases between them. This CDR3 has 16 amino acids. CDR3 bases: TGTGCCAGCAGCCAAGGAGGCGGGGGGTTGGGCACTGAAGCTTTCTTT. Protein product: CASSQGGGGLGTEAFF.

This clone was seen only a few times. The rearrangement links TRBV9 to TRBJ1-3; the D gene is possibly TRBD1 (6 bases). The CDR3 length is 15 residues. Germline V gene data show CDR1 as SGDLS and CDR2 as YYNGEE. Trimming left V 3 bases short and J 4 bases short, with 14 bases between. The CDR3 region is CASSGGGLGGNTIYF. CDR3 bases: TGTGCCAGCAGCGGAGGGGGGCTCGGGGGAAACACCATATATTTT.

In DNA form, the CDR3 reads TGTGCCAGCAGTGCAGGGATCTATGGCTACACCTTC. It translates to CASSAGIYGYTF. This sequence joins TRBV12-3 or TRBV12-4 and TRBJ1-2; D possibly corresponds to TRBD1 (5 bases). V lost 5 bases to trimming and J lost 4 bases, with 8 bases between them. This CDR3 has 12 amino acids.

The gene calls are TRBV7-2 and TRBJ1-2; tentative D call: TRBD1 (5 bases). The V end lost 5 bases, the J end lost 1 base, and 14 bases lay between the germline ends. CDR1 is SGHTA and CDR2 is FQGNSA in the germline V gene. The CDR3 has 15 amino acids. CDR3 amino acids: CASSRRGGNNYGYTF. The CDR3 DNA sequence: TGTGCCAGCAGCCGGAGGGGAGGGAATAACTATGGCTACACCTTC.

The chain combines TRBV28 with TRBJ1-2; the match to TRBD1 covers 8 bases. CDR1 is MDHEN and CDR2 is SYDVKM in the germline V gene. The CDR3 length is 16 residues. The trim removed 1 base at V and 8 bases at J, leaving 12 bases unmatched. CDR3 protein: CASSLFDRGRRLGYTF. CDR3 nucleotides: TGTGCCAGCAGTTTATTCGACAGGGGACGTCGGTTAGGCTACACCTTC.

This clone appeared once. The chain is built from TRBV14 and TRBJ1-2; D gene unclear. The CDR3 sequence is 13 residues long. Trimming took 3 bases from V and 4 from J, leaving 9 bases between them. CDR1 SGHDN and CDR2 FVKESK come from the germline V gene. The CDR3, as DNA: TGTGCCAGCAGCCACGGGCCCTCCTATGGCTACACCTTC. Translating gives CASSHGPSYGYTF.

This clone was seen a handful of times. The chain recombines TRBV23-1 with TRBJ2-7; D gene uncertain. TRBV23-1 is identified as an open reading frame with a role that is uncertain. V shed 0 bases and J shed 5 bases, with 14 bases lying between them. This CDR3 spans 15 amino acids. The CDR3 sequence: CASSQSNPLANEQYF. Here the CDR3 DNA reads TGCGCCAGCAGTCAATCTAACCCCCTGGCCAACGAGCAGTACTTC.

The chain couples TRBV5-6 to TRBJ1-2, with D perhaps TRBD1 (6 bases). Trimming pared 3 bases from V and 4 bases from J, leaving 13 bases between. The V gene's germline CDR1 is SGHDT and CDR2 YYEEEE. This CDR3 has 14 amino acids. CDR3 bases: TGTGCCAGCAGCTCTTGGACAGCTTTCTATGGCTACACCTTC. Protein product: CASSSWTAFYGYTF.